A selection of T cell receptor beta chains follows, all from one sample in a study of CD4 T cells in relation to SARS-CoV-2 and coronaviruses. Repertoires were generated with immunoSEQ multiplex PCR, while TCRdb's copy carries only in-frame clones and drops some. The profile shows about 68,000 clones, more than 85% of them singletons. The sample was naive CD4+ T cells from PBMCs. These receptors all come from a human donor in good health. CDR3s include the opening cysteine and the closing phenylalanine or tryptophan. D genes are given only for firm matches. Not every row has a clone size; where given, it reads once, few, many or a size class.

TRBV23-1	NA	TRBD1	TRBJ1-5	CASRIKTGAVGNQPQHF	TGCGCCAGCAGGATAAAAACAGGGGCGGTAGGCAATCAGCCCCAGCATTTT
TRBV2	NA	TRBD2	TRBJ2-1	CASRKTSGGPNEQFF	TGTGCCAGCAGGAAGACTAGCGGGGGGCCCAATGAGCAGTTCTTC
TRBV28	NA	NA	TRBJ1-1	CASSSLYRANTEAFF	TGTGCCAGCAGTTCCCTATATAGGGCGAACACTGAAGCTTTCTTT
TRBV28	NA	NA	TRBJ2-5	CASRDSQETQYF	TGTGCCAGCAGGGACAGCCAAGAGACCCAGTACTTC
TRBV4-2	NA	NA	TRBJ2-1	CASSPKAGPLSYNEQFF	TGTGCCAGCAGCCCCAAAGCGGGCCCACTCTCCTACAATGAGCAGTTCTTC
TRBV6-6	NA	TRBD1	TRBJ1-1	CASSYPGQGFGTEAFF	TGTGCCAGCAGTTACCCGGGACAGGGGTTTGGGACTGAAGCTTTCTTT
TRBV28	NA	TRBD1	TRBJ1-6	CASSLGQAFYNSPLHF	TGTGCCAGCAGCTTAGGACAGGCGTTTTATAATTCACCCCTCCACTTT
TRBV3-1/TRBV3-2	NA	TRBD1	TRBJ1-1	CASSRVIPGQGDTEAFF	TGTGCCAGCAGCCGAGTCATCCCGGGACAGGGAGACACTGAAGCTTTCTTT
TRBV18	NA	NA	TRBJ2-5	CASSPGGQETQYF	TGTGCCAGCTCACCAGGGGGCCAAGAGACCCAGTACTTC
TRBV5-1	NA	NA	TRBJ2-6	CASSFLAQSSSGANVLTF	TGCGCCAGCAGCTTCCTGGCACAGAGCAGCTCTGGGGCCAACGTCCTGACTTTC
TRBV5-4	NA	NA	TRBJ2-2	CASSVGPTEGTGELFF	TGTGCCAGCAGCGTCGGGCCTACGGAGGGGACCGGGGAGCTGTTTTTT
TRBV6-5	NA	NA	TRBJ1-2	CASRYTGGYGYTF	TGTGCCAGCAGGTATACAGGAGGCTATGGCTACACCTTC
TRBV20-1	NA	NA	TRBJ2-3	CSAISTDTQYF	TGCAGTGCTATCAGCACAGATACGCAGTATTTT
TRBV3-1/TRBV3-2	NA	NA	TRBJ2-3	CASSQDQAGSTDTQYF	TGTGCCAGCAGCCAAGATCAGGCGGGGAGCACAGATACGCAGTATTTT
TRBV6-6	NA	NA	TRBJ2-7	CASRKEADSYEQYF	TGTGCCAGCAGGAAAGAGGCGGACTCCTACGAGCAGTACTTC
TRBV9	NA	NA	TRBJ2-3	CASSVVASTDTQYF	TGTGCCAGCAGCGTAGTGGCGAGCACAGATACGCAGTATTTT
TRBV10-3	NA	NA	TRBJ1-5	CAISGGRINQPQHF	TGTGCCATCAGTGGTGGACGGATCAATCAGCCCCAGCATTTT
TRBV12-3/TRBV12-4	once	NA	TRBJ1-1	CASSPDLGEAFF	TGTGCCAGCAGCCCCGATTTGGGTGAAGCTTTCTTT
TRBV7-2	NA	NA	TRBJ1-6	CASRLAADSNSPLHF	TGTGCCAGCAGACTAGCGGCAGACTCTAATTCACCCCTCCACTTT
TRBV3-1/TRBV3-2	NA	NA	TRBJ2-5	CASSQPVQETQYF	TGTGCCAGCAGCCAACCGGTCCAAGAGACCCAGTACTTC
TRBV5-4	NA	NA	TRBJ2-1	CASSSGPIGSSYNEQFF	TGTGCCAGCAGCTCTGGCCCTATCGGGAGCTCCTACAATGAGCAGTTCTTC
TRBV14	few	NA	TRBJ1-1	CASSQAGTYTEAFF	TGTGCCAGCAGCCAAGCAGGGACGTACACTGAAGCTTTCTTT
TRBV7-9	NA	NA	TRBJ2-2	CASSFSVTGELFF	TGTGCCAGCAGCTTCTCGGTAACCGGGGAGCTGTTTTTT
TRBV6-7	NA	TRBD2	TRBJ2-1	CASTIRALRTSAHLWNEQFF	TGTGCCAGCACCATAAGGGCACTCCGGACTAGCGCCCATTTGTGGAATGAGCAGTTCTTC
TRBV7-6	NA	NA	TRBJ1-3	CASSLFVQASGNTIYF	TGTGCCAGCAGCTTGTTCGTGCAGGCCTCTGGAAACACCATATATTTT
TRBV24-1	NA	TRBD1	TRBJ2-3	CATSDSRQGAQTDTQYF	TGTGCCACCAGTGATTCTCGACAGGGGGCACAGACAGATACGCAGTATTTT